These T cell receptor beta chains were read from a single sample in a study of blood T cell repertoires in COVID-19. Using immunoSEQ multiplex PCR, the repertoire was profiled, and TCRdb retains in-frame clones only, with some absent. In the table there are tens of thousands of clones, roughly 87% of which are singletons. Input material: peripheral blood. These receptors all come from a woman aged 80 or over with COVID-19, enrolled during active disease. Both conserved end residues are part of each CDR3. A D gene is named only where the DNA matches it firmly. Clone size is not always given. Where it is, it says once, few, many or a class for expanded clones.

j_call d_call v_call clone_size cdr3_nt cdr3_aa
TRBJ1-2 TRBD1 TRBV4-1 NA TGCGCCAGCAGCCAAGAAAGGACAGGGGGCGCGTCGAACTATGGCTACACCTTC CASSQERTGGASNYGYTF
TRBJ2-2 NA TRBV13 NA TGTGCCAGCAGCTTACTAGGGAACACCGGGGAGCTGTTTTTT CASSLLGNTGELFF
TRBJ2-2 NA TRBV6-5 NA TGTGCCAGCAGTTCCCAGGGGCTAGTCACCGGGGAGCTGTTTTTT CASSSQGLVTGELFF
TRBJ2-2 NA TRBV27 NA TGTGCCAGCAGTTCCGCCGGGTCCGTCACCGGGGAGCTGTTTTTT CASSSAGSVTGELFF
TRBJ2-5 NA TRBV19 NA TGTGCCAGTAGATCCTCCGGGACATCTATTCGGGGCCAGTACTTC CASRSSGTSIRGQYF
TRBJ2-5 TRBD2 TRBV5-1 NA TGCGCCAGCAGCTCGGGGGCTAGCGGGGGCCAAGAGACCCAGTACTTC CASSSGASGGQETQYF
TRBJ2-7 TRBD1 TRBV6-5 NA TGTGCCAGCAGTTACTCGAACAGGGGCTACGAGCAGTACTTC CASSYSNRGYEQYF
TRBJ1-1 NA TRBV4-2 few TGTGCCAGCAGCCAAGCCAGGGTCTCGAACACTGAAGCTTTCTTT CASSQARVSNTEAFF
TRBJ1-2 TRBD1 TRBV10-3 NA TGTGCCACGCAGGACAGGGGGCTCAACTATGGCTACACCTTC CATQDRGLNYGYTF
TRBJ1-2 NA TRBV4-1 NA TGCGCCAGCAGCCAAGGGAGCGCGGGGTATGGCTACACCTTC CASSQGSAGYGYTF
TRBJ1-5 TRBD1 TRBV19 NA TGTGCCAGTGGGACAGGATTAAATCAGCCCCAGCATTTT CASGTGLNQPQHF
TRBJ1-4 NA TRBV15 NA TGTGCCACCAGCAGAGGGCTGGAAAGCGCAAATGAAAAACTGTTTTTT CATSRGLESANEKLFF
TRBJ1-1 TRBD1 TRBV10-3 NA TGTGCCATCAGTGGACAGGGCCCTGAAGCTTTCTTT CAISGQGPEAFF
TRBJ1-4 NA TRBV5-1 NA TGCGCCAGCAGCTTGCAGGATAAGAATGAAAAACTGTTTTTT CASSLQDKNEKLFF
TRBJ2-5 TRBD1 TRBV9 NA TGTGCCAGCAGCGCCGGGACAGGTACAGAAGAGACCCAGTACTTC CASSAGTGTEETQYF
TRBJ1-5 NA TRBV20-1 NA TGCAGTGCTAGTCGGTACCAGGGGATTAGCAATCAGCCCCAGCATTTT CSASRYQGISNQPQHF
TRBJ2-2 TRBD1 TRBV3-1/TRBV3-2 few TGTGCCAGCAGCAACACAGGGGGGACCGGGGAGCTGTTTTTT CASSNTGGTGELFF
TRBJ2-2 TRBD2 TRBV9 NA TGTGCCAGCAGCGTGAGCGGGGCCCCCACCGGGGAGCTGTTTTTT CASSVSGAPTGELFF
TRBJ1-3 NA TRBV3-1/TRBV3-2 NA TGTGCCAGCAGCCAAGGGGGGGGGCGAAACACCATATATTTT CASSQGGGRNTIYF
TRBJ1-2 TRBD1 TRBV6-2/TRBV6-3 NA TGTGCCAGCAGTGCCCTAGACAGGGCCCGCTATGGCTACACCTTC CASSALDRARYGYTF
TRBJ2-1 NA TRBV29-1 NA TGCAGCGTTAATCCCCGAGGGGGTGAGCAGTTCTTC CSVNPRGGEQFF
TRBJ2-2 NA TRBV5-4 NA TGTGCCAGCAGCTTGTATTCGGGGAGTGGGACCGGGGAGCTGTTTTTT CASSLYSGSGTGELFF
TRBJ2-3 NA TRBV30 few TGTGCCTGGGCCCCAGGGCTGTTTTCTAGCACAGATACGCAGTATTTT CAWAPGLFSSTDTQYF
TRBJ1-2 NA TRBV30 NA TGTGCCTGGAGTCCGATGGACAGTAATGGCTACACCTTC CAWSPMDSNGYTF
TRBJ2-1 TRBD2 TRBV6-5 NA TGTGCCAGCAGATTCACTAGCGGGGTTTACAATGAGCAGTTCTTC CASRFTSGVYNEQFF
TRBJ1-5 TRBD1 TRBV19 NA TGTGCCAGTAAGGAAGACAGGGTGAGCAATCAGCCCCAGCATTTT CASKEDRVSNQPQHF
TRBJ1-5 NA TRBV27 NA TGTGCCAGCAGTCCGACAGTTAACAGTCAGCCCCAGCATTTT CASSPTVNSQPQHF
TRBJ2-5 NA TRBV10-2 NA TGCGCCACGTCCCAACAGGGCGAGACCCAGTACTTC CATSQQGETQYF
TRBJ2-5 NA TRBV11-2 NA TGTGCCAGCAGCAATCGGGGGGCCCTCTCCGGGACCCAGTACTTC CASSNRGALSGTQYF
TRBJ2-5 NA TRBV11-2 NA TGTGCCAGCAGCTTATCTCGAGGTAGACAGAGGGAGACCCAGTACTTC CASSLSRGRQRETQYF
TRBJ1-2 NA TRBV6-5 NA TGTGCCAGCAGTTACACTGACAGTAGGAGGGTTTACACCTTC CASSYTDSRRVYTF
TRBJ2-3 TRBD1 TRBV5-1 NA TGCGCCAGCAGCCGTGGACAGGGAGGAGATACGCAGTATTTT CASSRGQGGDTQYF
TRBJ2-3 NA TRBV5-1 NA TGCGCCAGCAGCGAAGGGCTAGCCAGAGATACGCAGTATTTT CASSEGLARDTQYF
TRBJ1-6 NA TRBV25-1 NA TGTGCCAGCAGTGGTCAGTATAATTCACCCCTCCACTTT CASSGQYNSPLHF
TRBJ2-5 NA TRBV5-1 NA TGCGCCAGCAGCTTGTTACAGCAAAACATACAAGAGACCCAGTACTTC CASSLLQQNIQETQYF
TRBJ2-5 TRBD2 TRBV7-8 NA TGTGCCAGCAGCTCCTTACGACTAGCGGGGCCTCAAGAGACCCAGTACTTC CASSSLRLAGPQETQYF
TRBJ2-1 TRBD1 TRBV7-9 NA TGTGCCAGCAGCTCAACTCCTGGCCTCCGGGACAGGGATCTAAATGAGCAGTTCTTC CASSSTPGLRDRDLNEQFF
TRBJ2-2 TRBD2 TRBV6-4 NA TGTGCCAGCAGTGAGGGAGGGGTTTGGAGCACCGGGGAGCTGTTTTTT CASSEGGVWSTGELFF
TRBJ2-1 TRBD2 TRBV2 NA TGTGCCAGCCGTATGGACCGGGGGGGCCACAATGAGCAGTTCTTC CASRMDRGGHNEQFF
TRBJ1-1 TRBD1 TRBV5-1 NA TGCGCCAGCAGCTTGACAGGGGTGAGCACTGAAGCTTTCTTT CASSLTGVSTEAFF
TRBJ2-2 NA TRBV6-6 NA TGTGCCAGCAGATTATCGGGTACTCCCACCGGGGAGCTGTTTTTT CASRLSGTPTGELFF
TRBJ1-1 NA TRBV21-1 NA TGTGCCAGCAGCCAAGACAGGGGGCTTGTAACTGAAGCTTTCTTT CASSQDRGLVTEAFF
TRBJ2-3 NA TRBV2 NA TGTGCCAGCAGTAGGGAAAGCGGGTCCCCAGATACGCAGTATTTT CASSRESGSPDTQYF
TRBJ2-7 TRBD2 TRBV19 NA TGTGCCAGTAGTCCACGGACTAGCGTTTCCTACGAGCAGTACTTC CASSPRTSVSYEQYF
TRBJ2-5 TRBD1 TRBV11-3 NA TGTGCCAGCAGCCCTGGACAGGCCCTCCAAGAGACCCAGTACTTC CASSPGQALQETQYF
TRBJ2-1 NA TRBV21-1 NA TGTGCCAGCAGCCCTGCGGGGGACTACTCCTACAATGAGCAGTTCTTC CASSPAGDYSYNEQFF
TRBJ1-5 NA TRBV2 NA TGTGCCAGCAGTTCTCCCGGGAAGGAAGCCCAGCATTTT CASSSPGKEAQHF
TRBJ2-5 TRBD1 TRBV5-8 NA TGTGCCAGCAGCTTGGGGGGGACAGGGCCAAACCAAGAGACCCAGTACTTC CASSLGGTGPNQETQYF
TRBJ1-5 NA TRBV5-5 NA TGTGCCAGCAGCAAGGAGGTGATACATAGCAATCAGCCCCAGCATTTT CASSKEVIHSNQPQHF
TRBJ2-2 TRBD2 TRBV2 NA TGTGCCAGCAGCGGGACTAACCGTGGCACCGGGGAGCTGTTTTTT CASSGTNRGTGELFF
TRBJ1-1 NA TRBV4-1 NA TGCGCCAGCAGCCAAGATGTTACGGATAGCGCTGAGGTGAACACTGAAGCTTTCTTT CASSQDVTDSAEVNTEAFF
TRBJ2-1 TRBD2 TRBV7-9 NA TGTGCCAGCAGCTTCCTTAGCGGGAGCAACAATGAGCAGTTCTTC CASSFLSGSNNEQFF
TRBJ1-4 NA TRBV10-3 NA TGTGCCATCAGTCCGGGACTTAATGAAAAACTGTTTTTT CAISPGLNEKLFF
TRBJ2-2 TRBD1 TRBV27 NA TGTGCCAGCAAAAGTGGACAGGGGAACACCGGGGAGCTGTTTTTT CASKSGQGNTGELFF
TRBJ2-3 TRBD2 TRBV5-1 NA TGCGCCAGCAGCTTGGCGGCTAGCGGGGGATATTCGGATACGCAGTATTTT CASSLAASGGYSDTQYF